This T cell receptor (beta chain) is drawn from a study of T cell responses to AZD1222 COVID-19 vaccine. Study results and caveats: The donor cohort was predominantly white British with a female majority, and clonal diversity may have been underestimated.

Worth noting for this clone: The target antigen is unknown.

Some clones are missing from TCRdb's copy, which holds only in-frame ones; the method was immunoSEQ multiplex PCR. The sample yields some 180,000 clones, about nine tenths seen once. The CDR3 has 15 amino acids. V lost 9 bases, J lost 4 bases, and 10 bases stayed unmatched. CDR1 is LGHNA, CDR2 YNFKEQ, per germline. The sequence came from an adult who received the AZD1222 COVID-19 vaccine. The V call is TRBV4-2, the J call TRBJ1-1; 11 bases line up with TRBD1. Sequences were derived from peripheral blood, sampled 28 days after the second AZD1222 dose. CDR3 sequence reads: CASRGTGGRSTEAFF. The CDR3, as DNA: TGTGCCAGTAGGGGGACAGGGGGAAGGAGCACTGAAGCTTTCTTT.